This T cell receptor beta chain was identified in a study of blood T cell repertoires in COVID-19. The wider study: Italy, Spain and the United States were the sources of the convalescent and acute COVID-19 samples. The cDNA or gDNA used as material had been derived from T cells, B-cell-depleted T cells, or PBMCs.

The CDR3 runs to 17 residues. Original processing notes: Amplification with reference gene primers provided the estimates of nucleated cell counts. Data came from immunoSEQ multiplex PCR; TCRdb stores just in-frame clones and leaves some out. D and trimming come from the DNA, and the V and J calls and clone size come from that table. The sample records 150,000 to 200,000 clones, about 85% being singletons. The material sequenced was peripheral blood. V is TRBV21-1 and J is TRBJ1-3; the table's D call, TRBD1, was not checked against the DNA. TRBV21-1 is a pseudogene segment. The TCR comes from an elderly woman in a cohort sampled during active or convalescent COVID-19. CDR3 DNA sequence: TGTGCCAGCAGCAAAGTGGTGGACAGGGGGACTGGAAACACCATATATTTT. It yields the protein CASSKVVDRGTGNTIYF.